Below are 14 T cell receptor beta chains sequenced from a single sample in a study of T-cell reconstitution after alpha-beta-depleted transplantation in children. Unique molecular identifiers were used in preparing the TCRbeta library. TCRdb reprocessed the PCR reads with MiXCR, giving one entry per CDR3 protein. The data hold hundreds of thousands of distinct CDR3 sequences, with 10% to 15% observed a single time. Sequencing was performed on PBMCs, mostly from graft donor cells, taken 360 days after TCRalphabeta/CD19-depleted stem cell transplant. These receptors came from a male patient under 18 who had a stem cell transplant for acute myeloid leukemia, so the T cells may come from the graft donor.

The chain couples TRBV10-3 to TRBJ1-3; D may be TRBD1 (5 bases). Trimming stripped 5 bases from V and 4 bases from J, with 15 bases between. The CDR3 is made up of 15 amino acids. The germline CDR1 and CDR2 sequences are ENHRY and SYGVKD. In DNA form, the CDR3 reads TGTGCCATCAGTTACCGGGGCCGCGGAGGAAACACCATATATTTT. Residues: CAISYRGRGGNTIYF.

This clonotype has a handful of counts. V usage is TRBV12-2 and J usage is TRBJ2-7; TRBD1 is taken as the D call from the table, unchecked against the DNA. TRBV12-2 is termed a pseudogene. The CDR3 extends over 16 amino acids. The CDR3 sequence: CASRFLVRDSTYEQYF. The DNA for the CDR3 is TGTGCAAGTCGCTTCCTAGTTAGGGACAGTACCTACGAGCAGTACTTC.

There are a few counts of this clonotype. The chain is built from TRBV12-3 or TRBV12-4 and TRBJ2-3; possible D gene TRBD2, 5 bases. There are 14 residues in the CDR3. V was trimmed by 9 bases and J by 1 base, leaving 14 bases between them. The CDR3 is CASAVSGRTDTQYF. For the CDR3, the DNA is TGTGCCAGTGCGGTGAGCGGACGCACAGATACGCAGTATTTT.

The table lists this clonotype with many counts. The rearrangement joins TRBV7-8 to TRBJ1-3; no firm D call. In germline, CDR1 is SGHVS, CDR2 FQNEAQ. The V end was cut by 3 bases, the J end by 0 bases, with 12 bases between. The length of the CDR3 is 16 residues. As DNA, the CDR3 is TGTGCCAGCAGCTTGTTGAGTTTCCCCTCTGGAAACACCATATATTTT. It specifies CASSLLSFPSGNTIYF.

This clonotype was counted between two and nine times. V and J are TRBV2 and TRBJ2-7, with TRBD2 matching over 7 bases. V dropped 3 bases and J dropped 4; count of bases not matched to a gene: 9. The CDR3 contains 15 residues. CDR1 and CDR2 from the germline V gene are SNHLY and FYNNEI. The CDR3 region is CASSEVGGSGYEQYF. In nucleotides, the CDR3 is TGTGCCAGCAGTGAGGTTGGCGGGAGTGGGTACGAGCAGTACTTC.

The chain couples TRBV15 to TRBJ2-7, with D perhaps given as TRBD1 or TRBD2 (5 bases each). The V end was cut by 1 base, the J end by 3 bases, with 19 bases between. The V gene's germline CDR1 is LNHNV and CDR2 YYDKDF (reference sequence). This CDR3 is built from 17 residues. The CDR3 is CATSRVVGSGTGYEQYF. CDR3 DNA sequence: TGTGCCACCAGCAGAGTGGTTGGGTCGGGGACGGGCTACGAGCAGTACTTC. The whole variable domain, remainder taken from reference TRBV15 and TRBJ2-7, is DAMVIQNPRYQVTQFGKPVTLSCSQTLNHNVMYWYQQKSSQAPKLLFHYYDKDFNNEADTPDNFQSRRPNTSFCFLDIRSPGLGDTAMYLCATSRVVGSGTGYEQYFGPGTRLTVT.

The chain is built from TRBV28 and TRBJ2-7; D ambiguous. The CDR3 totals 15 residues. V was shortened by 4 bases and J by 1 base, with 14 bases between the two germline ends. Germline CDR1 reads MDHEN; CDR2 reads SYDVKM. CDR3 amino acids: CASSYSRALSYEQYF. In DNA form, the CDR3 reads TGTGCCAGCAGTTACAGCAGAGCCCTTTCCTACGAGCAGTACTTC.

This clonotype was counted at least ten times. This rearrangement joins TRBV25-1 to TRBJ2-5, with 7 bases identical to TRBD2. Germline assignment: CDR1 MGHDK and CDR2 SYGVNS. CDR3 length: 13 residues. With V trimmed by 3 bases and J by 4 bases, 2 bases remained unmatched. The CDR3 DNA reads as TGTGCCAGCAGTGATGCGGGAGTAGAGACCCAGTACTTC. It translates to CASSDAGVETQYF.

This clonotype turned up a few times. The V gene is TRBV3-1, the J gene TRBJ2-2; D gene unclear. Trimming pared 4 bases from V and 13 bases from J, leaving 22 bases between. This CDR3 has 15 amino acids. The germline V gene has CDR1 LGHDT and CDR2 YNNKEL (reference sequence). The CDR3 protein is CASSPSLARPTRLFF. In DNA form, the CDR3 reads TGTGCCAGCAGCCCCAGCCTTGCTCGACCCACAAGGCTGTTTTTT.

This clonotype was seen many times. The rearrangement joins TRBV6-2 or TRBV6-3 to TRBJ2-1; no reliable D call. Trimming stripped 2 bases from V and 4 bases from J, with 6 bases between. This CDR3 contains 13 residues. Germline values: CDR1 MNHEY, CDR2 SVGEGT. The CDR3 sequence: CASSYDRYNEQFF. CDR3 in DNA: TGTGCCAGCAGTTACGACCGATACAATGAGCAGTTCTTC.

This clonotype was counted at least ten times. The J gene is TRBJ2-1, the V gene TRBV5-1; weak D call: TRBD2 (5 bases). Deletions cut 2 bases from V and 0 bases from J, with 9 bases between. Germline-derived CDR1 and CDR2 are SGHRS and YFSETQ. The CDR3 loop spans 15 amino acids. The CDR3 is CASSLAASSYNEQFF. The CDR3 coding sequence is TGCGCCAGCAGCTTAGCGGCCAGCTCCTACAATGAGCAGTTCTTC.

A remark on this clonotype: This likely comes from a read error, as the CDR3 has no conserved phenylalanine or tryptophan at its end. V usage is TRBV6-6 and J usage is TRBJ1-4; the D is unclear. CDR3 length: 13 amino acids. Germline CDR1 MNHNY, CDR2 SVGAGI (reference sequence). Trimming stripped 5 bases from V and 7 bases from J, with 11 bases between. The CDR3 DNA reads TGTGCCAGCAGTGACCCCGGACGTGAAAAACTGTTTTAT. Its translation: CASSDPGREKLFY.

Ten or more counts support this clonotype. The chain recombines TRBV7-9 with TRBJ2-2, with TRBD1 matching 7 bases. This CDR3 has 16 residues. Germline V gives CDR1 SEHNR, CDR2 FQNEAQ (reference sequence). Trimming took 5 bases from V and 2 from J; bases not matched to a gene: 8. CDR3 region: CASSRGGRANTGELFF. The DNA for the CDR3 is TGTGCCAGCAGCCGAGGGGGCAGAGCCAACACCGGGGAGCTGTTTTTT. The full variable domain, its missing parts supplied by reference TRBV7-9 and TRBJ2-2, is DTGVSQNPRHKITKRGQNVTFRCDPISEHNRLYWYRQTLGQGPEFLTYFQNEAQLEKSRLLSDRFSAERPKGSFSTLEIQRTEQGDSAMYLCASSRGGRANTGELFFGEGSRLTVL.

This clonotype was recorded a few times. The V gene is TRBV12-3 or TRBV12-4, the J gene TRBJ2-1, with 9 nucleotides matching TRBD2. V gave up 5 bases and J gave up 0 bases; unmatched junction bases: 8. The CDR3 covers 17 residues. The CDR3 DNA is TGTGCCAGCAGTCCCCCCAGCGGGAGGAACTCCTACAATGAGCAGTTCTTC. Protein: CASSPPSGRNSYNEQFF.